This record looks at one T cell receptor beta chain sequence and its context. This clone was detected a few times. Its cognate antigen has yet to be identified. No much larger clone exists at a distance of one base, and base qualities are not known. Via the germline V gene, CDR1 is SGHTA and CDR2 FQGNSA. From the cysteine up to the phenylalanine, the CDR3 has a length of 12 residues. Of all the DNA, just the CDR3 is kept, 36 bases in frame from base 1. V loses 4 bases, J loses 9 bases, and the germline ends lie 11 bases apart. This entry comes from a study of beta chain features in type 1 diabetes (dated by TCRdb to 2017 to 2018). In the study overall: Mean age, gender distribution, total cell number and subset yield were not different between patients and healthy donors. A total of around 110,000,000 sorted cells were examined across all samples, and RNA yield correlated strongly with the number of cells per subset. In the study, TCRB repertoires of sorted circulating CD4+ T cell subsets from recently diagnosed type 1 diabetes patients were compared with those of matched healthy donors. Whereas all 28 donors provided naive and central memory subsets, regulatory and stem cell-like memory subsets were isolated from just 8 patients and roughly 8 healthy donors. Overall study results and their limits: At VDJ recombination sites, patients with type 1 diabetes made fewer insertions and deleted more nucleotides, a pattern implying thymic rearrangement abnormalities. PCR may preferentially amplify shorter templates, but because patient and control samples were amplified and corrected together, any resulting skew would affect both groups equally. Naive, central memory and regulatory TCRB repertoires appeared more similar among patients than among healthy donors. HLA sub-analyses involved small numbers of individuals, so any influence of HLA type on TCRB rearrangement remained unresolved. Type 1 diabetes patients showed a moderate but significant shortening of TCRB CDR3 length in all four CD4+ subsets. Because cDNA was sequenced instead of genomic DNA, highly expressing activated cells could be over-represented, though the groups showed no difference in activation or CD3 levels.

The entire isolated RNA was reverse transcribed using the High Capacity cDNA Reverse Transcription Kit, and thus expressed TCRB transcripts were sequenced. Naive, central memory and regulatory T cell samples underwent deep immunoSEQ sequencing, averaging around 3.6 million total reads per sample. Sorted cells were lysed in RLT buffer, and RNA was extracted using DNase-treated RNeasy Micro or Mini kits according to cell number. Each cell subset was processed separately to prevent cross-contamination, with patient and healthy donor samples processed together. TCRB sequences were amplified from cDNA with the immunoSEQ multiplex PCR, producing 87-bp fragments spanning the CDR3 region. The amplicons were sequenced using the Illumina HiSeq platform. As for how the authors treated the data: PCR bias was computationally corrected using synthetic template baselines, reads within Hamming distance 2 were collapsed, and singletons that could not be merged were discarded. Reads were aligned against IMGT to assign V, D and J genes, CDR3 length and insertions or deletions at six rearrangement sites. Within each subset, clonotype counts were normalized to sorted cell number, after which true diversity and Gini coefficients were computed with the tcR R package. The overlap coefficient, calculated on TCRB nucleotide sequences, was used to measure repertoire sharing. As a proxy for the pre-selection repertoire, out-of-frame TCRB sequences from naive cells were analyzed. TCRdb limited this immuneACCESS table to in-frame rearrangements with V and J called. A share of clones is missing; checked studies link under half to unresolved V genes, and the rest is unexplained. D and trimming come from the DNA, and the V and J calls and clone size come from that table. This sample holds about 260,000 clones; 68% were observed only once. Jointly, the top ten make up almost 0.055% of the sample.

Each donor gave one peripheral blood draw, roughly 110 mL on average, collected into heparinised tubes. Naive, central memory, regulatory and stem cell-like memory CD4+ T cells were sorted on a BD FACSAria II using a panel including CD45RO, CCR7, CD25, CD127, CD95 and CD27. All sorted populations exceeded 95% purity. PBMCs were isolated right away by Lymphoprep density gradient centrifugation and were stained directly, without culture. To minimize batch effects, samples were stained and sorted in pairs, one healthy donor with one patient per experiment. The rearrangement joined TRBV7-2 to TRBJ2-3; the D gene is possibly TRBD1 or TRBD2, each agreeing over 6 bases. This receptor was obtained from a man younger than 45 in good health. Sequencing was done on a sample of naive CD4+ T cells from blood. The meaning of the sample's cell subset or site label: true naive CD4+ T cells. In nucleotides, the sequence is TGTGCCAGCAGCTCACTGGGGGGCACGCAGTATTTT. It is translated as CASSSLGGTQYF.